A selection of T cell receptor beta chains follows, all from one sample in a study of T-cell memory formation after mild COVID-19. In TCRdb, the 5' RACE reads were re-called with MiXCR into one record per CDR3 protein. The sample has more than 250,000 distinct CDR3 sequences, 16% seen once. Sequenced sample: PBMCs or a T cell subset sorted from them (not recorded which). These receptor sequences come from a man aged 18 to 30 who had mild COVID-19 (a few samples of this study predate the infection). Cell type and time point are not known. CDR3s include the opening cysteine and the closing phenylalanine or tryptophan. The D gene is left open where the match is weak. Rows may omit the clone size; those that give it use once, few, many or a size class.

J: TRBJ1-1; size: few; V: TRBV27; D: .; CDR3: CASSWQGDTEAFF; DNA: TGTGCCAGCAGTTGGCAGGGCGACACTGAAGCTTTCTTT
J: TRBJ2-2; size: .; V: TRBV2; D: .; CDR3: CASSPGHANTGELFF; DNA: TGTGCCAGCAGTCCGGGACACGCTAACACCGGGGAGCTGTTTTTT
J: TRBJ1-2; size: .; V: TRBV12-3/TRBV12-4; D: .; CDR3: CASSFTGSYTF; DNA: TGTGCCAGCAGTTTTACAGGGAGCTACACCTTC
J: TRBJ2-1; size: few; V: TRBV5-1; D: TRBD2; CDR3: CASRTLAGPDNEQFF; DNA: TGCGCCAGCAGAACCCTAGCGGGACCTGACAATGAGCAGTTCTTC
J: TRBJ1-6; size: few; V: TRBV6-6; D: TRBD1; CDR3: CAIQGAVNSPLHF; DNA: TGTGCCATTCAGGGGGCAGTTAATTCACCCCTCCACTTT
J: TRBJ1-6; size: .; V: TRBV5-1; D: .; CDR3: CASSLVSYNSPLHF; DNA: TGCGCCAGCAGCTTGGTATCCTATAATTCACCCCTCCACTTT
J: TRBJ1-1; size: .; V: TRBV6-1; D: .; CDR3: CASTGGRTNTEAFF; DNA: TGTGCCAGCACCGGAGGACGGACCAACACTGAAGCTTTCTTT
J: TRBJ2-3; size: many; V: TRBV12-3/TRBV12-4; D: TRBD2; CDR3: CASSLWRGGTDTQYF; DNA: TGTGCCAGCAGTTTATGGCGGGGGGGCACAGATACGCAGTATTTT
J: TRBJ1-5; size: .; V: TRBV20-1; D: .; CDR3: CSAGTRKNQPQHF; DNA: TGCAGTGCTGGTACGCGAAAAAATCAGCCCCAGCATTTT
J: TRBJ1-2; size: few; V: TRBV6-5; D: .; CDR3: CASGRRTYGYTF; DNA: TGTGCCAGCGGGCGTAGGACCTATGGCTACACCTTC
J: TRBJ1-1; size: .; V: TRBV18; D: .; CDR3: CASSPTYTNTEAFF; DNA: TGTGCCAGCTCACCGACCTACACGAACACTGAAGCTTTCTTT
J: TRBJ2-7; size: few; V: TRBV12-3/TRBV12-4; D: .; CDR3: CASSVPGLGSSYEQYF; DNA: TGTGCCAGCAGCGTCCCGGGACTGGGGAGCTCCTACGAGCAGTACTTC
J: TRBJ2-4; size: .; V: TRBV20-1; D: .; CDR3: CSASGAPIAKNIQYF; DNA: TGCAGTGCTTCTGGGGCCCCCATAGCCAAAAACATTCAGTACTTC
J: TRBJ1-5; size: .; V: TRBV27; D: .; CDR3: CASSRFFDGNSNQPQHF; DNA: TGTGCCAGCAGTCGGTTCTTTGACGGAAATAGCAATCAGCCCCAGCATTTT
J: TRBJ2-2; size: few; V: TRBV6-2/TRBV6-3; D: .; CDR3: CASRPPIRVTGELFF; DNA: TGTGCCAGCAGACCACCCATCAGGGTTACCGGGGAGCTGTTTTTT
J: TRBJ1-6; size: .; V: TRBV7-2; D: .; CDR3: CASRPGSEYSPLHF; DNA: TGTGCCAGCAGGCCTGGGTCAGAATATTCACCCCTCCACTTT
J: TRBJ2-5; size: few; V: TRBV9; D: .; CDR3: CASSVAGGNQETQYF; DNA: TGTGCCAGCAGCGTAGCTGGAGGAAACCAAGAGACCCAGTACTTC
J: TRBJ1-6; size: .; V: TRBV14; D: .; CDR3: CASSQDWGSGSPLHF; DNA: TGTGCCAGCAGCCAAGATTGGGGCAGCGGCTCACCCCTCCACTTT
J: TRBJ1-1; size: few; V: TRBV6-5; D: .; CDR3: CASSLGVGTEAFF; DNA: TGTGCCAGCAGTTTAGGGGTGGGAACTGAAGCTTTCTTT
J: TRBJ2-3; size: few; V: TRBV29-1; D: .; CDR3: CSVEGTPPSTDTQYF; DNA: TGCAGCGTTGAAGGGACACCACCTAGCACAGATACGCAGTATTTT
J: TRBJ1-2; size: .; V: TRBV5-5; D: .; CDR3: CASGPAGFLYGYTF; DNA: TGTGCCAGCGGACCAGCGGGGTTTTTATATGGCTACACCTTC
J: TRBJ2-7; size: .; V: TRBV20-1; D: .; CDR3: CSAATASYEQYF; DNA: TGCAGTGCGGCAACGGCGTCCTACGAGCAGTACTTC
J: TRBJ1-5; size: few; V: TRBV10-3; D: .; CDR3: CAIKAAGPRQPQHF; DNA: TGTGCCATCAAAGCCGCAGGTCCCAGACAGCCCCAGCATTTT
J: TRBJ1-2; size: .; V: TRBV16; D: TRBD1; CDR3: CASSQEGADYGYTF; DNA: TGTGCCAGCAGCCAAGAGGGGGCGGACTATGGCTACACCTTC
J: TRBJ2-1; size: .; V: TRBV2; D: TRBD1; CDR3: CASSGLSGGNEQFF; DNA: TGTGCCAGCTCAGGGCTTTCAGGGGGCAATGAGCAGTTCTTC
J: TRBJ1-1; size: .; V: TRBV20-1; D: TRBD1; CDR3: CSARLRQGNTEAFF; DNA: TGCAGTGCTAGACTAAGACAGGGGAACACTGAAGCTTTCTTT
J: TRBJ1-1; size: few; V: TRBV7-2; D: TRBD1; CDR3: CASSTNRGNTEAFF; DNA: TGTGCCAGCAGCACGAACAGGGGGAACACTGAAGCTTTCTTT
J: TRBJ2-1; size: few; V: TRBV10-1; D: TRBD2; CDR3: CASSESPALAGGEQFF; DNA: TGCGCCAGCAGTGAGTCCCCCGCGTTGGCGGGAGGAGAGCAGTTCTTC
J: TRBJ2-1; size: many; V: TRBV25-1; D: .; CDR3: CASSDLDSRQGGYNEQFF; DNA: TGTGCCAGCAGTGATCTGGACAGCCGCCAGGGCGGCTACAATGAGCAGTTCTTC
J: TRBJ1-3; size: few; V: TRBV2; D: .; CDR3: CASRGTGNTIYF; DNA: TGTGCCAGCAGGGGGACTGGAAACACCATATATTTT
J: TRBJ2-2; size: .; V: TRBV7-9; D: .; CDR3: CASSVGLHTGELFF; DNA: TGTGCCAGCAGCGTCGGGCTCCACACCGGGGAGCTGTTTTTT
J: TRBJ2-5; size: few; V: TRBV5-1; D: .; CDR3: CASSQVGSLGKRETQYF; DNA: TGCGCCAGCAGCCAGGTGGGGTCCCTAGGGAAACGTGAGACCCAGTACTTC
J: TRBJ2-7; size: .; V: TRBV6-5; D: .; CDR3: CASSQGTSEQYF; DNA: TGTGCCAGCAGTCAGGGGACGAGCGAGCAGTACTTC
J: TRBJ1-3; size: .; V: TRBV9; D: .; CDR3: CASSAEQAYSGNTIYF; DNA: TGTGCCAGCAGCGCCGAACAGGCATACTCTGGAAACACCATATATTTT
J: TRBJ1-2; size: .; V: TRBV4-3; D: TRBD1; CDR3: CASSQQTGAFYGYTF; DNA: TGCGCCAGCAGCCAACAGACAGGGGCGTTCTATGGCTACACCTTC
J: TRBJ2-5; size: .; V: TRBV6-2/TRBV6-3; D: TRBD2; CDR3: CASGPGLAREQETQYF; DNA: TGTGCCAGCGGCCCCGGACTAGCGAGGGAGCAAGAGACCCAGTACTTC
J: TRBJ2-1; size: once; V: TRBV11-2; D: TRBD1; CDR3: CASSLPAGGNEQFF; DNA: TGTGCCAGCAGCTTGCCCGCAGGGGGCAATGAGCAGTTCTTC
J: TRBJ1-1; size: few; V: TRBV6-1; D: .; CDR3: CASSAKNTEAFF; DNA: TGTGCCAGCTCTGCCAAGAACACTGAAGCTTTCTTT
J: TRBJ2-1; size: .; V: TRBV24-1; D: .; CDR3: CATQGLSSYNEQFF; DNA: TGTGCCACCCAGGGCCTGAGCTCCTACAATGAGCAGTTCTTC
J: TRBJ1-2; size: .; V: TRBV9; D: .; CDR3: CASSVGSADGYTF; DNA: TGTGCCAGCAGCGTAGGTTCGGCAGATGGCTACACCTTC
J: TRBJ2-5; size: few; V: TRBV9; D: .; CDR3: CASSPSAVPQKTQYF; DNA: TGTGCCAGCAGCCCCTCAGCGGTACCTCAGAAGACCCAGTACTTC
J: TRBJ1-4; size: few; V: TRBV12-3/TRBV12-4; D: .; CDR3: CASSSSGQGDEKLFF; DNA: .
J: TRBJ2-7; size: .; V: TRBV12-3/TRBV12-4; D: .; CDR3: CASSDTGSYEQYF; DNA: TGTGCCAGCAGTGACACAGGTTCCTACGAGCAGTACTTC
J: TRBJ2-7; size: .; V: TRBV6-5; D: .; CDR3: CASSYSWGSEQYF; DNA: TGTGCCAGCAGTTACTCGTGGGGCTCCGAGCAGTACTTC